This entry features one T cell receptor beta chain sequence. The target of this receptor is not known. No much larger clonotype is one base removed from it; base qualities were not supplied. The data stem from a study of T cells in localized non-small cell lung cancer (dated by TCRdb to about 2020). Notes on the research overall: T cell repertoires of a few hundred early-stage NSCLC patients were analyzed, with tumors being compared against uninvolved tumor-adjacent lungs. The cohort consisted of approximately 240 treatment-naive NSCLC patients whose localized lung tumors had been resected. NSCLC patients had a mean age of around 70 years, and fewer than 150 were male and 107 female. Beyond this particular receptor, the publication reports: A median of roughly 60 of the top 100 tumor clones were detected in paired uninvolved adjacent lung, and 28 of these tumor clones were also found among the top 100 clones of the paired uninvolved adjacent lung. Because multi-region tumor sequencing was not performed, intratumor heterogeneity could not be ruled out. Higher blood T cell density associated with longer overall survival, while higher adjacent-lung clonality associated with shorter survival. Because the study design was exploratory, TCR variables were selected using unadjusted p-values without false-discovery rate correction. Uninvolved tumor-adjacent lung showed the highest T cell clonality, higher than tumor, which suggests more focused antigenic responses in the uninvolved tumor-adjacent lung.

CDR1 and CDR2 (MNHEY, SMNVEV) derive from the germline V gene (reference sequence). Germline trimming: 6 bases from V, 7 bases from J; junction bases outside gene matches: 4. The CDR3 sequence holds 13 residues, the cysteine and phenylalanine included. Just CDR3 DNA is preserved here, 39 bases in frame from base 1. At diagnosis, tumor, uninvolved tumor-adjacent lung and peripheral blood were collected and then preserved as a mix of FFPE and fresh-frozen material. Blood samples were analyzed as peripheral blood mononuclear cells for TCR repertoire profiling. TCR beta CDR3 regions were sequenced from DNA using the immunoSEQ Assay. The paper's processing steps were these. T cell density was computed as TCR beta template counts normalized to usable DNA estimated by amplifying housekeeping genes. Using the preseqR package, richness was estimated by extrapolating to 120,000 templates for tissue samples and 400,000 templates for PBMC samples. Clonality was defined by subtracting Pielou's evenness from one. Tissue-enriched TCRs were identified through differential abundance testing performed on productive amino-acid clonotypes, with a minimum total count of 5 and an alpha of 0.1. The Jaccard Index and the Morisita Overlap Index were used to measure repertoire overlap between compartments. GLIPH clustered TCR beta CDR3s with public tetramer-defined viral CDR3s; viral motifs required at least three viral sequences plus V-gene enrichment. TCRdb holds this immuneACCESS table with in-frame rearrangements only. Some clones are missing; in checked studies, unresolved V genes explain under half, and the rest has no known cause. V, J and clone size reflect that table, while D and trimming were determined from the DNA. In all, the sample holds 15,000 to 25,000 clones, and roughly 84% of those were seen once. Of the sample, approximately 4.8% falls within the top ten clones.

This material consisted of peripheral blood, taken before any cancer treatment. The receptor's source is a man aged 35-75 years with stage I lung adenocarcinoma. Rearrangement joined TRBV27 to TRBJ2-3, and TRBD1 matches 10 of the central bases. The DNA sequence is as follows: TGTGCCAGCAGAACGACAGGGGGCAATACGCAGTATTTT. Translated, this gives CASRTTGGNTQYF.